One sample yielded the 5 T cell receptor beta chains listed below, sequenced in a study of T cells in localized non-small cell lung cancer. Repertoires were generated with immunoSEQ multiplex PCR, while TCRdb's copy carries only in-frame clones and drops some. The sample has about 14,000 clones; roughly nine tenths are singletons. Specimen: peripheral blood mononuclear cells, collected before any cancer treatment. These receptors were taken from a man aged 40-75 years with stage III lung adenocarcinoma.

The chain joins TRBV15 to TRBJ1-2; D gene ambiguous. Per germline, CDR1 LNHNV and CDR2 YYDKDF (reference sequence). The CDR3 runs 15 residues. The ends were cut back, 2 bases at V and 2 bases at J, with 12 bases in the middle. The CDR3, as DNA: TGTGCCACCAGCAGATATGCGGACGGGAACTATGGCTACACCTTC. Translated: CATSRYADGNYGYTF.

V is TRBV5-4 and J is TRBJ2-7; D uncertain. Trimming took 0 bases from V and 3 from J, leaving 10 bases between them. Germline lookup yields CDR1 SGHNT and CDR2 YYREEE (reference sequence). This CDR3 has 14 amino acids. The chain's CDR3 is CASSLGPMDYEQYF. DNA for the CDR3: TGTGCCAGCAGCTTGGGACCGATGGACTACGAGCAGTACTTC.

The sample holds one count of this clone. V is TRBV4-1 and J is TRBJ2-1, with TRBD2 identical over 7 bases. Germline values: CDR1 MGHRA, CDR2 YSYEKL. The CDR3 is made up of 17 amino acids. V lost 1 base, J lost 5 bases, and 11 bases stayed unmatched. CDR3 bases: TGCGCCAGCAGCCAAGGGGAGCGGGAATCCCCTCACAATGAGCAGTTCTTC. Its translation is CASSQGERESPHNEQFF.

The rearrangement joins TRBV10-3 to TRBJ1-2; 9 bases fit TRBD1. The V segment lost 4 bases and the J segment 8 bases; nucleotides outside the gene matches: 5. From germline, CDR1 is ENHRY and CDR2 SYGVKD. The length of the CDR3 is 13 residues. In DNA form, the CDR3 reads TGTGCCATCAGTGGGACAGGGGCGCGAGGCTACACCTTC. Its protein product is CAISGTGARGYTF.

On this clone: In the same sample, other DNA sequences code for this CDR3. V is TRBV5-6 and J is TRBJ2-7; TRBD1 aligns across 11 bases. The CDR3 spans 15 residues. Per the germline V gene, CDR1 is SGHDT and CDR2 is YYEEEE. The V and J ends lost 0 bases and 3 bases, in that order; junction bases with no gene match: 2. CDR3 loop: CASSLEGTGGYEQYF. As DNA, the CDR3 is TGTGCCAGCAGCTTGGAAGGGACAGGGGGCTACGAGCAGTACTTC.